This T cell receptor (beta chain) came from a study of CXCR3-negative and CXCR3-positive naive CD8 T cells (dated by TCRdb to about 2019). Study-level background: In total, roughly 130 million TRB reads were obtained, corresponding to roughly 1.5 +/- 0.3 million reads per library. The diversity and physicochemical repertoire analyses included more than nine donors pooled from two independent experiments. TRBV-TRBJ cluster analysis included naive subsets from a handful of donors and memory cells from 3 donors.

Sequenced using a NextSeq 550. The Human TCR Profiling Kit (MiLaboratory) was used to make UMI-labeled 5' RACE TRB cDNA libraries. The full amount of extracted RNA was used for cDNA synthesis, and the full amount of resulting cDNA was used for PCR amplification. Libraries were prepared in parallel using an identical number of PCR cycles. In the original analysis: With a requirement of at least two reads per UMI, MIGEC and MiXCR extracted about 50,000 +/- 10,000 unique UMI-labeled TRB cDNA molecules per library. Each library averaged around 40,000 +/- 10,000 functional in-frame TRB CDR3 nucleotide clonotypes without stop codons. After each sample was downsampled to 5000 UMI-labeled TRB molecules, VDJtools was used to calculate diversity metrics such as normalized Shannon-Wiener and Chao1. VDJtools was used to calculate clonotype-size-weighted physicochemical properties of the central five CDR3 residues, namely interaction energy, strength, volume and Kidera factor 4. TCRdb reprocessed the reads, and each CDR3 protein sequence is entered once, without DNA. TCRdb's processing, not the authors' own work, is the source of the V and J calls. This specimen's table enumerates some 25,000 distinct CDR3 sequences. 2.8% of the sample rests with the top ten.

General findings and caveats noted by the study authors: Repertoire diversity was comparably high in both naive subsets but much lower in memory CD8+ T cells. TRB CDR3s from CXCR3-positive naive cells showed higher hydrophobicity (lower Kidera factor 4), lower energy, and higher strength and volume indices than CXCR3-negative naive cells. Naive CXCR3-negative and CXCR3-positive cells from the same donor showed similar TRBV-TRBJ usage, whereas memory cells showed distinct patterns. Because surface CD5, which is linked to self-reactivity in mice, was comparable between the naive subsets, TCR interaction strength was also inferred from TRB CDR3 physicochemical properties. Freshly isolated PBMCs were used for most assays because CXCR3 expression went down partially after cryopreservation.

Each CD8+ T cell subset was flow-sorted in triplicate, with about 320,000 cells per subset placed directly into RLT lysis buffer. Naive CD8+ T cells were defined stringently as CD45RO-CCR7+CD27+CD95- to exclude memory contaminants. Standard density gradient centrifugation was used to isolate peripheral blood mononuclear cells from buffy coats. A FACSAria III was used to flow-sort naive CXCR3-negative and CXCR3-positive CD8+ T cells. Total RNA was extracted from sorted cells with an RNeasy Mini Kit. There are 19 amino acids in the CDR3, from cysteine to phenylalanine inclusive. The record lacks a DNA sequence. To note about this clonotype: Its recognized antigen is unknown.

The sequence joins TRBV23-1 to TRBJ2-2; TCRdb selects TRBD1, and the lack of DNA leaves this call unchecked. TRBV23-1 is an open reading frame, and its role is uncertain. The sequenced sample consisted of naive CXCR3- CD8+ T cells from blood. The label giving this sample's cell subset or site can be read as: CD45RO-CCR7+CD27+CD95- naive CD8+ T cells lacking CXCR3 (TNR3-). This TCR derives from a human donor in good health. Some clones in this sample may be carry-over from other donors' samples. The CDR3 protein is CASSQSVAGPNSNTGELFF.